This TCR beta chain was sequenced in a study of cytomegalovirus exposure and HLA in healthy donors. Donors in the study were healthy people who gave bone marrow. Germline CDR1 is SGHRS and CDR2 is YFSETQ. Trimming left V 1 base short and J 7 bases short, with 9 bases between. The CDR3 runs 13 residues. Both 60 Vbeta primers and 13 Jbeta primers went into the PCR. TCRdb's copy holds only in-frame clones and misses some; the assay was immunoSEQ multiplex PCR. The sample lists approximately 80,000 clones; more than 65% were seen once. Comments on this clone: Its antigen is as yet unknown.

General observations from the study: Under in vitro conditions, a few CMV-associated chains were confirmed as specific for CMV antigens. Sequencing likely produced, as an artifact, a cluster of highly shared sequence variants.

Material for sequencing was PBMCs. The chain has TRBV5-1 and TRBJ2-4; D is possibly TRBD1 (6 bases). This clonotype originated in a woman aged 35 to 49 in good health and CMV-seropositive. CDR3 in amino acids: CASSLKGHNIQYF. DNA for the CDR3: TGCGCCAGCAGCTTGAAGGGACACAACATTCAGTACTTC.